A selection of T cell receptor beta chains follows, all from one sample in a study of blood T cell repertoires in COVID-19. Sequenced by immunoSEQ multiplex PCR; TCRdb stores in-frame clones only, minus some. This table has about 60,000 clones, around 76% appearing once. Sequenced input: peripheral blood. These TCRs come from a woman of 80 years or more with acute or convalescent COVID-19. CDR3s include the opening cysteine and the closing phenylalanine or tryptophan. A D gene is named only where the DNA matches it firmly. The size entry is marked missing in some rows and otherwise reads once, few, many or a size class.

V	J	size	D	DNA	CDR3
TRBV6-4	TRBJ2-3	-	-	TGTGCCAGCAGTCTCTCGGGACTCCCCGAGTATACGCAGTATTTT	CASSLSGLPEYTQYF
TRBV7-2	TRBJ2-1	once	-	TGTGCCAGCAGCTTCCGGACTAAGTACAATGAGCAGTTCTTC	CASSFRTKYNEQFF
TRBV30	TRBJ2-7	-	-	TGTGCCTGGAGCCCCGGGGGTTACGAGCAGTACTTC	CAWSPGGYEQYF
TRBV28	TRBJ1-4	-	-	TGTGCCAGCCTGCGGGCCTCAACTAATGAAAAACTGTTTTTT	CASLRASTNEKLFF
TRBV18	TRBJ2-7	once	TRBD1	TGTGCCAGCTCTCAAGGGGGCACGGACGAGCAGTACTTC	CASSQGGTDEQYF
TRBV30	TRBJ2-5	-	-	TGTGCCTGGAGTCGCGGGCAGGTGGGGACCCAGTACTTC	CAWSRGQVGTQYF
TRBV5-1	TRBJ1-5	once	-	TGCGCCAGCAGCTTGGATGGGAGTCGGAATCAGCCCCAGCATTTT	CASSLDGSRNQPQHF
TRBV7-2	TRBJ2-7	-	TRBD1	TGTGCCAGCAGCTCCCGACAGGGAATTCTGAGGGAGCAGTACTTC	CASSSRQGILREQYF
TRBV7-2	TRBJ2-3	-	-	TGTGCCAGCAGCAGCCGACTGGGTCCGCAGTATTTT	CASSSRLGPQYF
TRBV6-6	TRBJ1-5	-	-	TGTGCCAGCAGTCCTTTTCAGGGTCGGGGGTATAGCAATCAGCCCCAGCATTTT	CASSPFQGRGYSNQPQHF
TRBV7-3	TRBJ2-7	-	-	TGTGCCAGCAGCTTAATGATTAGACGGCTAGCTTGCGAGCAGTACTTC	CASSLMIRRLACEQYF
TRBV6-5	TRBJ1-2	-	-	TGTGCCAGCAGTTACTCCGAGGTATCGAGAGATGGCTACACCTTC	CASSYSEVSRDGYTF
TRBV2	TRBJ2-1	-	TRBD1	TGTGCCAGCAGGACCCCGGGACAGGTCGACAATGAGCAGTTCTTC	CASRTPGQVDNEQFF
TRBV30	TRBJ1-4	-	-	TGTGCCTGGAGTGTACCAGTGAGGGCGGAAAAACTGTTTTTT	CAWSVPVRAEKLFF
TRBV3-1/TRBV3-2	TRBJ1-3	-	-	TGTGCCAGCAGCGTACACCGGAGCTCTGGAAACACCATATATTTT	CASSVHRSSGNTIYF
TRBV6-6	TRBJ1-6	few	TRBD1	TGTGCCAGCAGGCTACAGGGGGGGGAGTCACCCCTCCACTTT	CASRLQGGESPLHF
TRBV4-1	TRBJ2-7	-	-	TGCGCCAGCAGCAAGCTCGGGGACTACGAGCAGTACTTC	CASSKLGDYEQYF
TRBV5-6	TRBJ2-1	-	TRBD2	TGTGCCAGCAGCTTGAGGCTAGCGGGAGCAAATGAGCAGTTCTTC	CASSLRLAGANEQFF
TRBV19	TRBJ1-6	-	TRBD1	TGTGCCAGTAGTTCACGCGGGACAGCTAATTCACCCCTCCACTTT	CASSSRGTANSPLHF
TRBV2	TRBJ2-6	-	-	TGTGCCAGCGAGGCTGGGGCCAACGTCCTGACTTTC	CASEAGANVLTF
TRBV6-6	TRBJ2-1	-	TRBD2	TGTGCCAGCAGTCGGACTAGCGGGGAATACAATGAGCAGTTCTTC	CASSRTSGEYNEQFF
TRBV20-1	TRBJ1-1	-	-	TGCAGTGCTCGGAACCCTCGGGGAGCTTTCTTT	CSARNPRGAFF
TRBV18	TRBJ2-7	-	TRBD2	TGTGCCAGCTCACCCGAGGGACTACCTCGCTACGAGCAGTACTTC	CASSPEGLPRYEQYF
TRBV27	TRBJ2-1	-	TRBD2	TGTGCCAGCAGTTCCGGACTAGCGCGGATGGGAAATGAGCAGTTCTTC	CASSSGLARMGNEQFF
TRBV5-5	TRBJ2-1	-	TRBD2	TGTGCCAGCAGATCTGCGAGCGGGGCGTTCTTGGTCTTC	CASRSASGAFLVF
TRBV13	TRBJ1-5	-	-	TGTGCCAGCAGCATAAGGACAGGCAATCAGCCCCAGCATTTT	CASSIRTGNQPQHF
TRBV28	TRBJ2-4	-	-	TGTGCCAGCAGTTACGGAGGGGGCGGGGCCAAAAACATTCAGTACTTC	CASSYGGGGAKNIQYF
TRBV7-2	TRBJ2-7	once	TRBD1	TGTGCCAGCAGTCCGGACAGGGGGCGAACCGAGCAGTACTTC	CASSPDRGRTEQYF
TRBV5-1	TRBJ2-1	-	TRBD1	TGCGCCAGCAGCTGGACCGGGACAGGGGCCGATGAGCAGTTCTTC	CASSWTGTGADEQFF
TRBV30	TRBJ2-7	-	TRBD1	TGTGCCTGGAGGGGACAGGGAAGGAACGAGCAGTACTTC	CAWRGQGRNEQYF
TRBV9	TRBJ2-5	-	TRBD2	TGTGCCAGCAGCTCGCTAGCGGGGAGCGAGACCCAGTACTTC	CASSSLAGSETQYF
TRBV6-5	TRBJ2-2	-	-	TGTGCCATCCTCTCCCGGCAGGCCACCGGGGAGCTGTTTTTT	CAILSRQATGELFF
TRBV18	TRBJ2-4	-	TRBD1	TGTGCCAGCACGGGACAGGGGGCCAAAAACATTCAGTACTTC	CASTGQGAKNIQYF
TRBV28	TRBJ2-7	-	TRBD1	TGTGCCAGCAGGGGCGGACAGGGAGGTTGGTTCTTC	CASRGGQGGWFF
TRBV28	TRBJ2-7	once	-	TGTGCCAGCAGCCAGGGGTTGGATTCTGCCTACGAGCAGTACTTC	CASSQGLDSAYEQYF
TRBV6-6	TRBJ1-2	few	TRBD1	TGTGCCAGCATTAGAGGGACAGGGAATGGCTACACCTTC	CASIRGTGNGYTF
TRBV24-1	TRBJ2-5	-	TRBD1	TGTGCCACCAGTGATTCACACCGCTCCGGGACAGGGGAGACCCAGTACTTC	CATSDSHRSGTGETQYF
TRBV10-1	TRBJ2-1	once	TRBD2	TGCGCCAGCAGCCCTAAACTAGCGGGAGCCAGGGAGCAGTTCTTC	CASSPKLAGAREQFF